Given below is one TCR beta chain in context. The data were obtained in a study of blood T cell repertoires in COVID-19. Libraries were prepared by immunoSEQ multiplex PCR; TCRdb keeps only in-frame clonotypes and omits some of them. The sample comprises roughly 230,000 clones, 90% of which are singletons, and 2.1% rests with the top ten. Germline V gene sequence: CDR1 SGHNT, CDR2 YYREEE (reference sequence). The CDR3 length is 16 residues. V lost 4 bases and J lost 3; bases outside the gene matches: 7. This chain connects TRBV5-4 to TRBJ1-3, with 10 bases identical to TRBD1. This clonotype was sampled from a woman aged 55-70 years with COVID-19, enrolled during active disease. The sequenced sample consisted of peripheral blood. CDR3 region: CASSTTGQGVGNTIYF. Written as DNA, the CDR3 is TGTGCCAGCAGCACAACTGGACAGGGGGTTGGAAACACCATATATTTT.